These 3 T cell receptor beta chains originate from one sample sequenced in a study of blood T cell repertoires in COVID-19. Data came from immunoSEQ multiplex PCR; TCRdb stores just in-frame clones and leaves some out. The sample lists approximately 400,000 clones; approximately 88% were seen once. The sequenced sample was peripheral blood. Every receptor here comes from a woman aged 45-65 years with COVID-19, enrolled during active disease.

This chain links TRBV6-5 with TRBJ2-7; unclear D gene. Germline V gives CDR1 MNHEY, CDR2 SVGAGI. V dropped 6 bases and J dropped 6 bases, with 15 bases sitting between them. This CDR3 contains 13 residues. The CDR3 here is CASRRQTVSEQYF. The CDR3 coding sequence is TGTGCCAGCAGGCGACAAACGGTCTCCGAGCAGTACTTC.

The chain recombines TRBV5-6 with TRBJ2-3; D might be TRBD1 (5 bases). Trimming left V 0 bases short and J 2 bases short, with 7 bases between. CDR1 is SGHDT and CDR2 is YYEEEE in the germline V gene. The CDR3 extends over 14 amino acids. CDR3 coding DNA: TGTGCCAGCAGCTTGGGACAGACCACAGATACGCAGTATTTT. Protein sequence: CASSLGQTTDTQYF.

This clone was counted between two and nine times. The CDR3 spells CAIGGNLSQSNEKLFF. The CDR3 DNA reads TGTGCCATCGGGGGGAATCTGAGCCAGTCTAATGAAAAACTGTTTTTT. The chain recombines TRBV10-3 with TRBJ1-4, with a weak D call TRBD1 (5 bases). Deletions cut 8 bases from V and 3 bases from J, with 19 bases between. Germline CDR1 ENHRY, CDR2 SYGVKD. This CDR3 comprises 16 residues.